The clone carrying this T cell receptor beta chain has a handful of counts. This sample stems from a study of T-cell reconstitution after alpha-beta-depleted transplantation in children. This CDR3 is built from 16 residues. Germline V gives CDR1 SEHNR, CDR2 FQNEAQ (reference sequence). V lost 5 bases and J 2 bases, leaving 17 bases between the germline ends. Using unique molecular identifiers, the investigators prepared the TCRbeta library. Each CDR3 protein gets one entry after TCRdb re-called the PCR reads with MiXCR. The sample includes about 500,000 distinct CDR3 sequences, roughly 33% of them seen just once.

The input for sequencing was PBMCs from the stem cell graft donor, taken from the stem cell graft. The sequence came from a human donor who donated a stem cell graft to a child with aplastic anemia. The chain recombines TRBV7-9 with TRBJ2-3; D is unclear. As DNA, the CDR3 is TGTGCCAGCAGCCACTTCGTAGGGATCAACACAGATACGCAGTATTTT. Translated, it gives CASSHFVGINTDTQYF.